Included here is one T cell receptor beta chain sequence, with context. The CDR3 extends over 12 amino acids. Trimming cost V 11 bases and J 1 base, with 9 bases left between them. Germline CDR1 reads MDHEN; CDR2 reads SYDVKM. These data are taken from a study of T cell clones after liver transplantation. Study in general: HCV positivity affected three of eight recipients; the rest lacked autoimmune or viral indications.

Profiled with immunoSEQ multiplex PCR; TCRdb holds only in-frame clones, not every one. Among roughly 70,000 clones listed, 75% to 85% were seen once. Here the sequenced sample was CD4+ T cells from blood, taken before liver transplant. The TCR sequence derives from a human donor who received a liver transplant. The gene calls are TRBV28 and TRBJ1-3, with no clear D. Here the CDR3 reads CASWQSGNTIYF. The DNA for the CDR3 is TGTGCCTCTTGGCAGTCTGGAAACACCATATATTTT.